This T cell receptor (beta chain) stems from a study of blood T cell repertoires in COVID-19. At the level of the study: Samples representing acute and convalescent COVID-19 were sourced from the United States, Italy and Spain. The cDNA or gDNA used as material had been derived from T cells, B-cell-depleted T cells, or PBMCs.

Participant age was about 18 to 89 years, and participants resided in 25 or so US areas. Germline lookup yields CDR1 GTSNPN and CDR2 SVGIG (reference sequence). V was clipped by 0 bases and J by 1 base, with 18 bases between them. The CDR3 is 18 amino acids. Sequencing used immunoSEQ multiplex PCR; TCRdb keeps in-frame clones, though not all of them. The sample lists hundreds of thousands of clones, around 86% occurring once. The sequenced material came from PBMCs or T cells enriched from blood (not recorded which). This chain links TRBV30 with TRBJ1-4, with D hard to call. The clonotype comes from a man in his forties who had recovered from COVID-19. The CDR3 DNA reads TGTGCCTGGAGTGTAGGCCAGGAAATTCATGGAACTAATGAAAAACTGTTTTTT. Translation: CAWSVGQEIHGTNEKLFF.